Below, 15 T cell receptor beta chains from the same sample are listed, as sequenced in a study of blood T cell repertoires in COVID-19. Here immunoSEQ multiplex PCR was the method, and the copy in TCRdb shows in-frame clones only, minus some. The sample has about 170,000 clones; around three quarters are singletons. The sample comprised PBMCs or T cells enriched from blood (not recorded which). The source of these receptors is a woman in her seventies in a cohort exposed to, infected with or recovered from COVID-19 (not recorded which).

V is TRBV6-5 and J is TRBJ1-1, with a weak D call TRBD1 (6 bases). This CDR3 has 15 residues. Germline loops: CDR1 MNHEY, CDR2 SVGAGI. Trimming took 0 bases from V and 4 from J, leaving 12 bases between them. This CDR3 reads CASSYSSRGSTEAFF. CDR3 DNA: TGTGCCAGCAGTTACTCAAGCAGGGGAAGCACTGAAGCTTTCTTT.

The genes are TRBV24-1 and TRBJ2-7; tentatively, D is TRBD1 (6 bases). The CDR3 loop spans 15 amino acids. Per germline, CDR1 KGHDR and CDR2 SFDVKD. With 5 bases removed from V and 4 bases from J, the gap between germline ends came to 17 bases. For the CDR3, the DNA is TGTGCCACCAGTGGTTCGACAGGACTCCTATACGAGCAGTACTTC. Translating gives CATSGSTGLLYEQYF.

This chain uses TRBV6-5 with TRBJ1-1; maybe TRBD1 (5 bases). The germline CDR1 and CDR2 sequences are MNHEY and SVGAGI. The V gene lost 2 bases and the J gene lost 7 bases, with 14 bases spanning the gap. This CDR3 is 14 amino acids long. This CDR3 reads CASSYRVRGHEAFF. The DNA of the CDR3 is TGTGCCAGCAGTTACCGAGTAAGGGGCCATGAAGCTTTCTTT.

The genes are TRBV6-1 and TRBJ1-2, with a possible D match to TRBD1 (5 bases). CDR1 and CDR2 from the germline V gene are MNHNS and SASEGT. The CDR3 runs to 15 residues. The V and J ends lost 0 bases and 4 bases respectively, with 12 bases between them. The CDR3 DNA reads TGTGCCAGCAGTGAAGCTGGGAGGGGCGGCTATGGCTACACCTTC. This translates into CASSEAGRGGYGYTF.

The CDR3 bases are TGTGCCAGCAGCGGGCCGGGACAGGGAACCGGGGAGCTGTTTTTT. Its translation: CASSGPGQGTGELFF. The rearrangement links TRBV7-6 to TRBJ2-2, with TRBD1 matching 9 bases. Germline-derived CDR1 and CDR2 are SGHVS and FNYEAQ. V lost 5 bases and J lost 5; bases outside the gene matches: 6. This CDR3 contains 15 residues.

This clone has more than one count but fewer than ten. As DNA, the CDR3 is TGTGCCAGCAGTATCATAGATCAGCCCCAGCATTTT. Translated: CASSIIDQPQHF. The V call is TRBV28, the J call TRBJ1-5; D is undetermined. Germline V gives CDR1 MDHEN, CDR2 SYDVKM. The V gene lost 5 bases and the J gene lost 5 bases, with 7 bases spanning the gap. The CDR3 totals 12 residues. The full variable domain, in which reference TRBV28 and TRBJ1-5 provide the parts outside the CDR3, is DVKVTQSSRYLVKRTGEKVFLECVQDMDHENMFWYRQDPGLGLRLIYFSYDVKMKEKGDIPEGYSVSREKKERFSLILESASTNQTSMYLCASSIIDQPQHFGDGTRLSIL.

The V gene is TRBV5-4, the J gene TRBJ2-2, with 11 nucleotides matching TRBD2. The V gene end was trimmed by 0 bases and the J gene end by 6 bases; junction bases not matched to a gene: 4. The CDR3 runs to 16 residues. The germline V gene has CDR1 SGHNT and CDR2 YYREEE (reference sequence). CDR3 nucleotide sequence: TGTGCCAGCAGCTTGGGACTAGCGGGATTGGCCGGGGAGCTGTTTTTT. This sequence encodes CASSLGLAGLAGELFF.

The chain is built from TRBV27 and TRBJ2-5; weak D call: TRBD2 (5 bases). Germline CDR1 MNHEY, CDR2 SMNVEV (reference sequence). The CDR3 consists of 13 residues. V shed 5 bases and J shed 5 bases, with 12 bases lying between them. The CDR3 loop is CASSLKQRETQYF. The CDR3 region has the DNA TGTGCCAGCAGTCTTAAGCAGCGGGAGACCCAGTACTTC.

Notes on this clone: The same CDR3 also results from other DNA sequences found in this sample. The rearrangement uses TRBV7-9 and TRBJ2-3; D might be TRBD1 (5 bases). The germline gives CDR1 SEHNR, CDR2 FQNEAQ (reference sequence). V was clipped by 6 bases and J by 1 base, with 8 bases between them. This CDR3 spans 13 amino acids. CDR3: CASSLTGTDTQYF. CDR3 in DNA: TGTGCCAGCAGTTTGACAGGCACAGATACGCAGTATTTT.

This clone has only a few counts. The genes are TRBV4-2 and TRBJ1-2, with TRBD1 matching over 9 bases. This CDR3 region has 13 residues. With 4 bases clipped from V and 5 bases from J, the junction kept 2 bases outside the gene matches. Germline V lookup: CDR1 LGHNA, CDR2 YNFKEQ. The CDR3 DNA follows: TGTGCCAGCAGCCCCGGACAGGGGTATGGCTACACCTTC. Amino acid sequence: CASSPGQGYGYTF.

This chain uses TRBV18 with TRBJ2-5; the D gene is possibly TRBD1 (5 bases). V was cut by 6 bases and J by 2 bases, with 10 bases left in between. The germline V gene encodes CDR1 KGHSH and CDR2 LQKENI. The CDR3 has 13 amino acids. This chain's CDR3 is CASSAGIQETQYF. CDR3 nucleotide sequence: TGTGCCAGCTCGGCAGGGATACAAGAGACCCAGTACTTC.

This chain connects TRBV9 to TRBJ2-2; D is uncertain. This CDR3 is 13 amino acids long. The germline V gene has CDR1 SGDLS and CDR2 YYNGEE. Trimming shortened V by 2 bases and J by 6 bases, and 8 bases separated the two germline ends. CDR3 loop: CASSVPVPGELFF. The CDR3 DNA reads TGTGCCAGCAGCGTTCCGGTACCCGGGGAGCTGTTTTTT.

The chain links TRBV14 to TRBJ2-1; possibly TRBD2 for D (6 bases). The CDR3 totals 16 residues. Germline V gene sequence: CDR1 SGHDN, CDR2 FVKESK. Trimming stripped 4 bases from V and 4 bases from J, with 17 bases between. The CDR3 bases are TGTGCCAGCAGCCCCATAACGGGAGCAAGGTACAATGAGCAGTTCTTC. Translation gives CASSPITGARYNEQFF.

The chain employs TRBV12-3 or TRBV12-4 and TRBJ2-5, with D possibly matching TRBD2 (5 bases). CDR3 length: 13 residues. V was cut by 3 bases and J by 5 bases, with 10 bases left in between. This CDR3 is CASSFLAIETQYF. CDR3 nucleotides: TGTGCCAGCAGTTTCCTAGCAATCGAGACCCAGTACTTC.

This chain connects TRBV9 to TRBJ2-1, with TRBD2 as a possible D gene (5 bases). The CDR3 is 15 amino acids. V shed 2 bases and J shed 3 bases, with 12 bases lying between them. The germline gives CDR1 SGDLS, CDR2 YYNGEE. The CDR3 nucleotides read TGTGCCAGCAGCGTGGACTTCGGCTACTACAATGAGCAGTTCTTC. Its translation is CASSVDFGYYNEQFF. The full variable domain, rest sourced from reference TRBV9 and TRBJ2-1, is DSGVTQTPKHLITATGQRVTLRCSPRSGDLSVYWYQQSLDQGLQFLIQYYNGEERAKGNILERFSAQQFPDLHSELNLSSLELGDSALYFCASSVDFGYYNEQFFGPGTRLTVL.